The 11 T cell receptor beta chains reported below all come from one sample, sequenced in a study of blood T cell repertoires in COVID-19. Assay: immunoSEQ multiplex PCR; the TCRdb copy retains only in-frame clones and omits some. The sample has 150,000 to 180,000 clones; about 80% are singletons. The sequencing sample was made of peripheral blood. These TCRs come from a man in his 60s with acute or convalescent COVID-19.

The J gene is TRBJ2-1, the V gene TRBV5-1; D remains unclear. Trimming removed 4 bases at V and 4 bases at J, with 15 bases between. CDR3 length equals 15 residues. Germline V CDR1 and CDR2: SGHRS, YFSETQ. CDR3 nucleotide sequence: TGCGCCAGCAGCCGCACCCAAGATAGATACAATGAGCAGTTCTTC. Amino acids: CASSRTQDRYNEQFF.

This clone was seen once. The chain is built from TRBV28 and TRBJ2-1; 9 positions agree with TRBD1. This CDR3 spans 15 amino acids. V lost 6 bases and J lost 7; bases outside the gene matches: 10. CDR1 is MDHEN, CDR2 SYDVKM, per germline. The CDR3 loop reads CASSRGQGRGNEQFF. The CDR3 DNA sequence: TGTGCCAGCAGCCGGGGACAGGGACGAGGGAATGAGCAGTTCTTC.

V and J are TRBV3-1 (or the pseudogene TRBV3-2) and TRBJ2-2; a weak D match, TRBD2 (7 bases). Germline V CDR1 and CDR2: LGHDT, YNNKEL (reference sequence). Deletions cut 4 bases from V and 15 bases from J, with 18 bases between. The CDR3 covers 13 residues. In nucleotides, the CDR3 is TGTGCCAGCAGCCCCCAGAGGGGGGGCGCGGTGTTTTTT. It translates to CASSPQRGGAVFF.

The chain employs TRBV11-3 and TRBJ2-7; the D gene is possibly TRBD1 (5 bases). V dropped 5 bases and J dropped 3 bases, with 11 bases sitting between them. The CDR3 is 13 residues long. Looked up from germline, CDR1 is SGHNT and CDR2 is YENEEA. The CDR3 sequence is CASSPGHDYEQYF. CDR3 sequence (DNA): TGTGCCAGCAGCCCAGGGCACGACTACGAGCAGTACTTC.

This chain connects TRBV4-3 to TRBJ2-2, with TRBD2 matching over 11 bases. Germline CDR1 LGHNA, CDR2 YSLEER. There are 18 residues in the CDR3. Unmatched junction bases numbered 6, after V lost 1 base and J lost 2 bases. The CDR3 DNA is TGCGCCAGCAGCCAAGCGACTAGCGGGGCACCAAACACCGGGGAGCTGTTTTTT. Protein product: CASSQATSGAPNTGELFF.

The chain uses TRBV4-1 and TRBJ2-5; tentative D call: TRBD2 (5 bases). The CDR3 is made up of 13 amino acids. Germline V CDR1 and CDR2: MGHRA, YSYEKL. Trimming left V 11 bases short and J 2 bases short, with 15 bases between. In DNA form, the CDR3 reads TGCGCCTCGTCTCGGGGTTTACAAGAGACCCAGTACTTC. This codes for CASSRGLQETQYF.

This chain connects TRBV28 to TRBJ2-1; 10 nucleotides match TRBD1. The CDR3 runs 17 residues. V trimming: 10 bases; J trimming: 4 bases; junction bases outside the gene matches: 16. Germline CDR1 MDHEN, CDR2 SYDVKM. CDR3 in DNA: TGTGCCACCCTCGGGACAGGGGTAGATGGAGGGTACAATGAGCAGTTCTTC. Protein sequence: CATLGTGVDGGYNEQFF.

This clone was found once. The genes are TRBV15 and TRBJ1-6, with 9 bases matching TRBD1. Germline values: CDR1 LNHNV, CDR2 YYDKDF (reference sequence). The CDR3 consists of 20 residues. Trimming took 5 bases from V and 0 from J; bases not matched to a gene: 14. The CDR3 spells CATSAPGGQGGSSYNSPLHF. For the CDR3, the DNA is TGTGCCACCAGCGCACCCGGGGGACAGGGTGGGAGCTCCTATAATTCACCCCTCCACTTT.

This clone was detected a few times. V gene TRBV7-6 combines with J gene TRBJ1-3, with D unclear. The CDR3 sequence is 19 residues long. V was pared by 1 base and J by 0 bases, with 19 bases between. Germline V gives CDR1 SGHVS, CDR2 FNYEAQ. CDR3 nucleotide sequence: TGTGCCAGCAGCTTAGAAACCTGGCCAGGTTCCCCCTCTGGAAACACCATATATTTT. Its translation is CASSLETWPGSPSGNTIYF.

V usage is TRBV9 and J usage is TRBJ1-5; 7 nucleotides align to TRBD1. The CDR3 contains 15 residues. V trimming: 4 bases; J trimming: 1 base; junction bases outside the gene matches: 5. The germline CDR1 and CDR2 sequences are SGDLS and YYNGEE. CDR3 protein: CASSTTGLSNQPQHF. CDR3 bases: TGTGCCAGCAGCACGACAGGGTTGAGCAATCAGCCCCAGCATTTT.

This clone was counted a single time. The J gene is TRBJ1-5, the V gene TRBV11-3, with D perhaps TRBD1 (6 bases). CDR3 length: 17 residues. The germline V gene encodes CDR1 SGHNT and CDR2 YENEEA. Trimming shortened V by 5 bases and J by 2 bases, and 19 bases separated the two germline ends. CDR3 loop: CASSDRTAMLGNQPQHF. CDR3 DNA sequence: TGTGCCAGCAGCGATCGGACAGCCATGCTCGGCAATCAGCCCCAGCATTTT.